This T cell receptor beta chain was observed in a study of OX40 agonist ivuxolimab in advanced cancers. Study-wide background: A diagnosis of hepatocellular carcinoma, melanoma, renal cell or head and neck cancer was present in dose-escalation patients. Partial responses were achieved by three patients, of whom one had hepatocellular carcinoma and two had cutaneous melanoma.

The trim removed 1 base at V and 2 bases at J, leaving 3 bases unmatched. Germline CDR1 SEHNR, CDR2 FQNEAQ (reference sequence). The CDR3 covers 16 residues. Using immunoSEQ multiplex PCR, the repertoire was profiled, and TCRdb retains in-frame clones only, with some absent. Of about 34,000 clones in the sample, 70% to 85% were seen once. Any history of autoimmune disease or systemic immunosuppression disqualified patients. The chain is built from TRBV7-9 and TRBJ2-5; 11 nucleotides agree with TRBD2. The TCR was taken from an adult with an advanced solid tumor such as melanoma, head and neck, liver or kidney cancer. The sequencing here drew on CD4+ or CD8+ T cells sorted from blood, taken in a trial of the OX40 agonist ivuxolimab. The CDR3 protein is CASSLVLAGGQETQYF. CDR3 bases: TGTGCCAGCAGCTTAGTTCTAGCGGGGGGTCAAGAGACCCAGTACTTC.